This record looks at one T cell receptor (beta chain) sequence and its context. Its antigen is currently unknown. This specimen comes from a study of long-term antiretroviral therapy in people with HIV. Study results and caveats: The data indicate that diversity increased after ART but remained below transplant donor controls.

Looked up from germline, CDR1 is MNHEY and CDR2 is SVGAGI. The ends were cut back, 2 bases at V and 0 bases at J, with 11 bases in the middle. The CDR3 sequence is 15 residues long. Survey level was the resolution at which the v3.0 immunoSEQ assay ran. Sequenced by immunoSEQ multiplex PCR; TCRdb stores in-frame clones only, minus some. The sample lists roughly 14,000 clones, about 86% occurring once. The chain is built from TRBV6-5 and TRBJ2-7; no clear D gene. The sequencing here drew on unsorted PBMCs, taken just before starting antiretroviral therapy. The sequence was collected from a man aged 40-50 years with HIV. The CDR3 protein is CASSYRAASSYEQYF. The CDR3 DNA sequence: TGTGCCAGCAGTTACCGGGCAGCGAGCTCCTACGAGCAGTACTTC.